This T cell receptor beta chain is drawn from a study of early T cells in non-severe SARS-CoV-2 infection (dated by TCRdb to the early 2020s). With respect to the entire study: Bulk RNA from unsorted whole blood was used for TCR sequencing, so alpha and beta chains could not be paired.

What the authors observed across the whole study: VDJdb matching was skewed toward anti-spike CD8 responses and likely underestimated virus-specific expansions by missing private and CD4 specificities.

The library was produced with 5' RACE. The sequencer was a NextSeq 500. In the TCR library protocol, unique molecular identifiers were attached to individual cDNA molecules to correct for PCR bias and sequencing error. TCR alpha and beta chains were both sequenced, and the abundances of alpha and beta sequences in each sample were closely correlated with each other. The source study handled its data this way. Decombinator V4 was used to annotate TCR sequences for V gene, J gene and CDR3. TCRs were defined as expanded if a significant change between any two time points was detected under a Poisson model with p below 0.0001. TCR abundances were normalised to the total number of TCRs sequenced per sample and expressed as counts per million. TRAV1-2 paired with TRAJ12, TRAJ20 or TRAJ33 defined MAIT TCRs, while TRAV10 paired with TRAJ18 defined iNKT TCRs. A search of VDJdb, accessed on 1 November 2021, was run for TCRs annotated to CMV, EBV and SARS-CoV-2, with TCRs annotated for multiple antigens excluded. Clones were called with MiXCR by TCRdb after fastp trimmed the public reads at Q25, and only in-frame beta chains were retained. Rows matching on CDR3 protein sequence are summarized as one entry with the most common DNA and genes. The V and J calls come from TCRdb's annotation, not from the publication. A total of tens of thousands of distinct CDR3 sequences appear in this sample, around 6.8% of them only once. The top ten clones comprise approximately 4.5% of the sample.

In this sample, this clonotype turned up a few times. The target of this receptor is not known. The sample holds no much larger clone one base away, and base qualities are not on file. The study was a case-control design nested within a healthcare worker cohort in London, UK, with weekly nasopharyngeal swab PCR tests and blood sampling. Healthcare workers were enrolled in the week of the UK lockdown, from 23 to 31 March 2020, and were followed every week for up to about 16 weeks. Sequences SNHLY (CDR1) and FYNNEI (CDR2) are obtained from the germline V gene. Here V drops 4 bases and J drops 6 bases, and the junction holds 3 bases not matched to any gene. The CDR3 goes from the cysteine to the phenylalanine over 15 residues. The read is trimmed to its CDR3 DNA, 45 bases read in frame from base 1.

The receptor's source is an adult who was a healthcare worker with PCR-confirmed SARS-CoV-2 infection or an uninfected control (not recorded which). The chain was built from TRBV2 and TRBJ1-6; 10 bases in the middle match TRBD1. The source material was whole blood. The nucleotide sequence is given as TGTGCCAGCAGTGGCAGGACAGGGGGTAATTCACCCCTCCACTTT. It translates as CASSGRTGGNSPLHF. The CDR3, completed at both ends by the reference TRBV2 and TRBJ1-6 genes, gives the full variable domain EPEVTQTPSHQVTQMGQEVILRCVPISNHLYFYWYRQILGQKVEFLVSFYNNEISEKSEIFDDQFSVERPDGSNFTLKIRSTKLEDSAMYFCASSGRTGGNSPLHFGNGTRLTVT.